A single sample is the source of the 9 T cell receptor beta chains below, sequenced in a study of identical twins. TCRdb called the 5' RACE reads again in MiXCR, with one record for every CDR3 protein. The sample lists about 1.7 million distinct CDR3 sequences, around 29% occurring once. Sequencing used cord blood. All receptors come from a newborn girl in good health.

This clonotype was counted between two and nine times. The chain couples TRBV13 to TRBJ1-4, with 7 bases that match TRBD1. J was trimmed by 5 bases and V by 7 bases; bases with no gene match: 7. From germline, CDR1 is PRHDT and CDR2 FYEKMQ (reference sequence). This CDR3 is 14 amino acids long. CDR3 amino acids: CASTWGRGNEKLFF. The CDR3 DNA follows: TGTGCCAGCACCTGGGGCAGGGGGAATGAAAAACTGTTTTTT.

The CDR3 loop is CAISEHLPGLAIRPLGNEQFF. The CDR3 DNA follows: TGTGCCATCAGTGAGCATTTACCGGGACTAGCGATCCGACCTTTGGGGAATGAGCAGTTCTTC. This chain uses TRBV10-3 with TRBJ2-1; TRBD2 agrees at 10 bases. V lost 2 bases to trimming and J lost 7 bases; unmatched junction nucleotides: 23. The CDR3 consists of 21 residues. The germline V gene has CDR1 ENHRY and CDR2 SYGVKD.

The chain carries TRBV4-1 and TRBJ2-7, with unresolved D. Germline V gene data show CDR1 as MGHRA and CDR2 as YSYEKL. The CDR3 spans 15 residues. Trimming stripped 1 base from V and 0 bases from J, with 10 bases between. CDR3: CASSQGASSSYEQYV. The CDR3 DNA reads TGCGCCAGCAGCCAAGGGGCCTCGAGCTCCTACGAGCAGTACGTC.

The DNA for the CDR3 is TGTGCCAGCAGACGGGGTTTTCAAGAGACCCAGTACTTC. This encodes CASRRGFQETQYF. The chain is built from TRBV6-6 and TRBJ2-5; weak D call: TRBD2 (5 bases). CDR3 length equals 13 residues. V dropped 6 bases and J dropped 2 bases, with 10 bases sitting between them. Germline loops: CDR1 MNHNY, CDR2 SVGAGI (reference sequence).

V gene TRBV6-6 combines with J gene TRBJ1-4; D unclear. The V gene's germline CDR1 is MNHNY and CDR2 SVGAGI (reference sequence). With 1 base removed from V and 7 bases from J, the gap between germline ends came to 7 bases. CDR3 size: 13 residues. CDR3 bases: TGTGCCAGCAGTTACTGGGGAAGTGAAAAACTGTTTTTT. Protein sequence: CASSYWGSEKLFF.

V gene TRBV12-3 or TRBV12-4 combines with J gene TRBJ1-2; a weak D match, TRBD1 (6 bases). The germline V and J ends were trimmed by 3 bases and 8 bases, with 16 bases remaining between them. CDR3 size: 14 residues. CDR3 in DNA: TGTGCCAGCAGTTTTTGGGGGGCTGAGGGAGGCTACACCTTC. Residues: CASSFWGAEGGYTF.

This clonotype was seen a few times. The rearrangement joins TRBV5-1 to TRBJ2-5, with 7 bases identical to TRBD1. The CDR3 length is 13 residues. CDR1 SGHRS and CDR2 YFSETQ come from the germline V gene. The ends lost 4 bases at V and 13 bases at J; junction bases unmatched: 13. This CDR3 reads CASSPSSGQNAYF. The DNA of the CDR3 is TGCGCCAGCAGCCCTTCTTCGGGACAGAATGCGTACTTC.

This clonotype was seen only a few times. The CDR3 sequence is CASSFRGQGRKETQYF. For the CDR3, the DNA is TGTGCCAGCAGTTTCCGCGGTCAGGGAAGAAAAGAGACCCAGTACTTC. This chain links TRBV28 with TRBJ2-5; TRBD1 might be the D (5 bases). Per the germline V gene, CDR1 is MDHEN and CDR2 is SYDVKM. V lost 3 bases and J 3 bases, leaving 17 bases between the germline ends. This CDR3 is 16 amino acids long.

The V gene is TRBV28, the J gene TRBJ2-7; 10 positions agree with TRBD2. Germline V gene sequence: CDR1 MDHEN, CDR2 SYDVKM. V was pared by 3 bases and J by 5 bases, with 7 bases of the junction left unmatched. The CDR3 sequence is 15 residues long. The CDR3 coding sequence is TGTGCCAGCAGTTTGCTTAGCGGGAGGAAACACGAGCAGTACTTC. Translating it yields CASSLLSGRKHEQYF. Combining the CDR3 with reference TRBV28 and TRBJ2-7 gives the whole variable domain DVKVTQSSRYLVKRTGEKVFLECVQDMDHENMFWYRQDPGLGLRLIYFSYDVKMKEKGDIPEGYSVSREKKERFSLILESASTNQTSMYLCASSLLSGRKHEQYFGPGTRLTVT.